The 21 T cell receptor beta chains below all came from one sample that was sequenced in a study of CD8 T cells in Susac syndrome. An input of roughly 0.5 to 1 ug of RNA was subjected to reverse transcription using random hexamers. TCRdb called the immunoSEQ multiplex PCR reads again in MiXCR, with one record for every CDR3 protein. The table includes tens of thousands of distinct CDR3 sequences, around 93% detected once. The source material was CD4+ T cells from PBMCs. All receptors come from a human donor with Susac syndrome.

The chain uses TRBV28 and TRBJ2-7; TRBD1 is a possible D gene (6 bases). Trimming shortened V by 6 bases and J by 6 bases, and 15 bases separated the two germline ends. The CDR3 is made up of 13 amino acids. Germline V gene sequence: CDR1 MDHEN, CDR2 SYDVKM. CDR3 sequence: CASRRRQDGEQYF. CDR3 nucleotides: TGTGCCAGCAGACGTAGACAGGATGGCGAGCAGTACTTC.

This rearrangement joins TRBV7-9 to TRBJ1-1, with TRBD1 identical over 10 bases. The CDR3 contains 15 residues. The germline gives CDR1 SEHNR, CDR2 FQNEAQ (reference sequence). After removal of 5 bases from V and 5 bases from J, the junction contained 8 bases not matched to a gene. This chain's CDR3 is CASSPATGGLTEAFF. The DNA of the CDR3 is TGTGCCAGCAGCCCGGCGACAGGGGGCCTAACTGAAGCTTTCTTT.

The chain joins TRBV5-1 to TRBJ2-5, with D possibly being TRBD2 (5 bases). The ends were cut back, 2 bases at V and 1 base at J, with 9 bases in the middle. The CDR3 is 14 amino acids. CDR1 is SGHRS and CDR2 is YFSETQ in the germline V gene. CDR3 region: CASSLISAQETQYF. The CDR3 DNA sequence: TGCGCCAGCAGCTTAATTAGCGCCCAAGAGACCCAGTACTTC.

This chain connects TRBV5-1 to TRBJ2-1, with 15 bases lining up with TRBD2. The CDR3 is 18 amino acids. Unmatched junction bases numbered 7, after V lost 2 bases and J lost 4 bases. Germline CDR1 SGHRS, CDR2 YFSETQ. The CDR3 here is CASSFLGLAGGLYNEQFF. CDR3 coding DNA: TGCGCCAGCAGCTTCCTCGGACTAGCGGGGGGGCTATACAATGAGCAGTTCTTC.

J is TRBJ2-7 and V is TRBV6-2 or TRBV6-3; D is ambiguous. Trimming left V 2 bases short and J 0 bases short, with 11 bases between. The CDR3 is 15 residues long. The germline V gene has CDR1 MNHEY and CDR2 SVGEGT. Here the CDR3 reads CASSYLGRYSYEQYF. DNA of the CDR3: TGTGCCAGCAGTTACCTTGGACGCTACTCCTACGAGCAGTACTTC.

The chain carries TRBV30 and TRBJ1-2; D ambiguous. V was cut by 1 base and J by 3 bases, with 15 bases left in between. Germline CDR1 is GTSNPN and CDR2 is SVGIG (reference sequence). The CDR3 is 15 residues long. CDR3 region: CAWSAPTWGDYGYTF. CDR3 coding DNA: TGTGCCTGGAGTGCCCCGACCTGGGGAGACTATGGCTACACCTTC.

The chain recombines TRBV12-3 or TRBV12-4 with TRBJ2-7; a possible D gene is TRBD1 (5 bases). Trimming pared 3 bases from V and 0 bases from J, leaving 6 bases between. The CDR3 covers 13 residues. The CDR3 spells CASSFQGSYEQYF. CDR3 nucleotide sequence: TGTGCCAGCAGTTTTCAGGGCTCCTACGAGCAGTACTTC.

V is TRBV28 and J is TRBJ2-2; 9 bases align to TRBD2. The germline V gene has CDR1 MDHEN and CDR2 SYDVKM. There are 15 residues in the CDR3. With V trimmed by 4 bases and J by 4 bases, 4 bases remained unmatched. The CDR3 nucleotides read TGTGCCAGCAGTTCTCGACTAGCGGTCACCGGGGAGCTGTTTTTT. Amino acid sequence: CASSSRLAVTGELFF. The entire variable domain, with the rest obtained from reference TRBV28 and TRBJ2-2, is as follows: DVKVTQSSRYLVKRTGEKVFLECVQDMDHENMFWYRQDPGLGLRLIYFSYDVKMKEKGDIPEGYSVSREKKERFSLILESASTNQTSMYLCASSSRLAVTGELFFGEGSRLTVL.

The chain carries TRBV3-1 and TRBJ1-5; D is undetermined. CDR1 and CDR2 from the germline V gene are LGHDT and YNNKEL (reference sequence). Trimming left V 1 base short and J 0 bases short, with 7 bases between. CDR3 size: 15 residues. The CDR3 region is CASSQAGYSNQPQHF. CDR3 bases: TGTGCCAGCAGCCAAGCAGGCTATAGCAATCAGCCCCAGCATTTT.

The rearrangement uses TRBV6-2 or TRBV6-3 and TRBJ2-5, with D perhaps TRBD2 (5 bases). V gave up 8 bases and J gave up 2 bases, with 15 bases separating them. Germline V lookup: CDR1 MNHEY, CDR2 SVGEGT. This CDR3 is 14 amino acids long. The CDR3 region is CASGERGFQETQYF. The CDR3 DNA is TGTGCCAGCGGCGAACGGGGTTTTCAAGAGACCCAGTACTTC.

The J gene is TRBJ1-1, the V gene TRBV29-1; maybe TRBD1 (6 bases). CDR1 SQVTM and CDR2 ANQGSEA come from the germline V gene. The CDR3 sequence is 14 residues long. V shed 5 bases and J shed 3 bases, with 16 bases lying between them. The CDR3 reads CSVLGGTSDTEAFF. CDR3 DNA: TGCAGCGTTCTCGGGGGGACAAGTGACACTGAAGCTTTCTTT.

A single count supports this clonotype. This chain connects TRBV4-3 to TRBJ1-6; D unresolved. Germline loops: CDR1 LGHNA, CDR2 YSLEER. With 0 bases removed from V and 10 bases from J, the gap between germline ends came to 10 bases. CDR3 size: 14 residues. The chain's CDR3 is CASSQDHSSSPLHF. For the CDR3, the DNA is TGCGCCAGCAGCCAAGATCACTCCAGCTCACCCCTCCACTTT.

The rearrangement joins TRBV7-6 to TRBJ1-5; no clear D gene. V lost 5 bases, J lost 4 bases, and 15 bases lay in between. This CDR3 is 15 amino acids long. The germline CDR1 and CDR2 sequences are SGHVS and FNYEAQ. The CDR3 coding sequence is TGTGCCAGCAGCCCCGGTGCGGGTAGGAATCAGCCCCAGCATTTT. Translating it yields CASSPGAGRNQPQHF.

The chain employs TRBV5-1 and TRBJ2-6; D is uncertain. Trimming cost V 3 bases and J 0 bases, with 10 bases left between them. Germline V lookup: CDR1 SGHRS, CDR2 YFSETQ. The CDR3 sequence is 16 residues long. As DNA, the CDR3 is TGCGCCAGCAGCTCGGGTCTTAACTCTGGGGCCAACGTCCTGACTTTC. It yields the protein CASSSGLNSGANVLTF.

V gene TRBV6-6 combines with J gene TRBJ2-7, with D maybe TRBD2 (5 bases). Trimming removed 6 bases at V and 5 bases at J, with 14 bases between. This CDR3 has 13 amino acids. CDR1 and CDR2 (germline): MNHNY, SVGAGI (reference sequence). CDR3 sequence reads: CASRWTERDEQYF. CDR3 nucleotide sequence: TGTGCCAGCAGGTGGACTGAACGGGACGAGCAGTACTTC.

V and J are TRBV28 and TRBJ2-3, with a tentative D call TRBD2 (6 bases). CDR3 size: 17 residues. V dropped 4 bases and J dropped 2 bases, with 19 bases sitting between them. The germline V gene encodes CDR1 MDHEN and CDR2 SYDVKM. CDR3 residues: CASSSRDGRAFTDTQYF. CDR3 nucleotide sequence: TGTGCCAGCAGTTCTCGGGACGGGAGAGCCTTCACAGATACGCAGTATTTT. Full variable domain (rest looked up from reference TRBV28 and TRBJ2-3): DVKVTQSSRYLVKRTGEKVFLECVQDMDHENMFWYRQDPGLGLRLIYFSYDVKMKEKGDIPEGYSVSREKKERFSLILESASTNQTSMYLCASSSRDGRAFTDTQYFGPGTRLTVL.

This clonotype was seen just once. The chain carries TRBV14 and TRBJ1-2, with D possibly being TRBD1 (6 bases). The V end was cut by 5 bases, the J end by 4 bases, with 11 bases between. CDR1 is SGHDN, CDR2 FVKESK, per germline. The CDR3 has 13 residues. The CDR3 here is CASSAQGRYGYTF. The CDR3 bases are TGTGCCAGCAGCGCCCAGGGGCGCTATGGCTACACCTTC.

The chain couples TRBV5-1 to TRBJ2-2; TRBD2 might be the D (5 bases). The germline V gene has CDR1 SGHRS and CDR2 YFSETQ. Trimming shortened V by 4 bases and J by 4 bases, and 11 bases separated the two germline ends. This CDR3 comprises 14 residues. The CDR3 reads CASSEAGITGELFF. In nucleotides, the CDR3 is TGCGCCAGCAGCGAGGCCGGGATCACCGGGGAGCTGTTTTTT.

This rearrangement joins TRBV5-1 to TRBJ1-6, with 7 positions matching TRBD1. Germline values: CDR1 SGHRS, CDR2 YFSETQ. Trimming removed 4 bases from V and 7 bases from J; junction bases left unmatched: 8. The CDR3 has 15 residues. This CDR3 is CASSTGQVENSPLHF. The CDR3 DNA sequence: TGCGCCAGCAGCACCGGACAGGTAGAAAATTCACCCCTCCACTTT.

The rearrangement uses TRBV5-6 and TRBJ2-5; either TRBD1 or TRBD2 may supply D (6 bases each). The CDR3 spans 16 residues. Trimming took off 4 bases at V and 1 base at J, with 17 bases between the two ends. Per the germline V gene, CDR1 is SGHDT and CDR2 is YYEEEE. CDR3: CASSLATGALQETQYF. The CDR3 DNA sequence: TGTGCCAGCAGCCTTGCCACGGGGGCGCTCCAAGAGACCCAGTACTTC.

The gene calls are TRBV30 and TRBJ1-5; D is unclear. Germline CDR1 reads GTSNPN; CDR2 reads SVGIG (reference sequence). The length of the CDR3 is 13 residues. V was trimmed by 3 bases and J by 4 bases, leaving 10 bases between them. This CDR3 is CAWSRGSNQPQHF. DNA for the CDR3: TGTGCCTGGAGCCGGGGTTCAAATCAGCCCCAGCATTTT.